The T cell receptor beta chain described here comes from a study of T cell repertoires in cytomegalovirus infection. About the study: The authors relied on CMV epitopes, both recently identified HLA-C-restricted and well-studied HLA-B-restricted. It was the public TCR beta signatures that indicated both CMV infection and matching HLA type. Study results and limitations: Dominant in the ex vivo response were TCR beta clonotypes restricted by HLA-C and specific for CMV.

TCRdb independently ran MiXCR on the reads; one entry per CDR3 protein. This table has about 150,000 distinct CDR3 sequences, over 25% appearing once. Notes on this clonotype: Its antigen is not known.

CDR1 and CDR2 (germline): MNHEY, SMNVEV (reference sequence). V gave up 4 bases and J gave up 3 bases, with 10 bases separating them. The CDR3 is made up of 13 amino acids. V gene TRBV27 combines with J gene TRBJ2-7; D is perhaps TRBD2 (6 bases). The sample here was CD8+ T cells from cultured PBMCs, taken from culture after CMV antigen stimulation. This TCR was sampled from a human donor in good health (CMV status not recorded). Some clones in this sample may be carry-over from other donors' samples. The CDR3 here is CASSWGLGYEQYF. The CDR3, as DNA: TGTGCCAGCAGTTGGGGACTGGGCTACGAGCAGTACTTC.